This T cell receptor (beta chain) was observed in a study of CD8+ T cells in alopecia areata. Findings of the study overall: With one nonresponder, baseline CD8+ expansion's link to response remains uncertain. Scalp sequencing also captures normal skin's resident alphabeta T cells. Lesional scalp, notably in alopecia totalis/universalis, had clonality above that of normal scalp.

It was cDNA, reverse transcribed from extracted RNA, that served as the sequencing template. Data came from immunoSEQ multiplex PCR; TCRdb stores just in-frame clones and leaves some out. The table shows around 100,000 clones, with approximately 54% occurring only once. Treatment specified: oral pan-JAK inhibitor, 5-10 mg twice daily. On this clone: Its antigen remains unknown.

The CDR3 consists of 15 residues. V was cut by 0 bases and J by 0 bases, with 7 bases left in between. Germline V gene data show CDR1 as ENHRY and CDR2 as SYGVKD. The TCR was taken from a human donor with alopecia areata. The source material was CD8+ T cells sorted from blood, sampled at week 24, from a patient treated with tofacitinib. V and J are TRBV10-3 and TRBJ2-3; D is unclear. The CDR3 loop reads CAISESTESTDTQYF. DNA for the CDR3: TGTGCCATCAGTGAGTCTACAGAAAGCACAGATACGCAGTATTTT.